The source of this T cell receptor (beta chain) is a study of OX40 agonist ivuxolimab in advanced cancers. Across the study: Allowance was made for prior anti-PD-1, anti-PD-L1 or anti-CTLA-4 therapy, and about 37% had some.

Deletions cut 4 bases from V and 6 bases from J, with 7 bases between. CDR1 SNHLY and CDR2 FYNNEI come from the germline V gene. The CDR3 loop spans 11 amino acids. The data were produced by immunoSEQ multiplex PCR, yet TCRdb's version contains in-frame clones alone and is incomplete. Of around 91,000 clones detected, roughly 89% appear once; the ten largest clones hold 0.19%. V gene TRBV2 combines with J gene TRBJ2-7, with no clear D. Material: CD4+ or CD8+ T cells sorted from blood, obtained in a trial of the OX40 agonist ivuxolimab. The receptor was derived from an adult with an advanced solid tumor such as melanoma, head and neck, liver or kidney cancer. CDR3 region: CASSADLEQYV. DNA of the CDR3: TGTGCCAGCAGTGCTGACCTCGAGCAGTACGTC.